Listed below are T cell receptor beta chains from one sample, sequenced in a study of Tregs in tolerant kidney transplant recipients. This table comes from immunoSEQ multiplex PCR, and its TCRdb copy is limited to in-frame clones, with some not included. The repertoire has roughly 64,000 clones, 98% of them found once; the top ten carry 0.3% to 0.4%. This specimen consisted of Tregs from blood, obtained before the transplant. These receptors came from a human donor who received a combined kidney and bone marrow transplant. Both conserved end residues are trimmed from each CDR3.

j_call v_call cdr3_aa
TRBJ1-3 TRBV13 ASRRQGSNTIY
TRBJ2-5 TRBV5-4 ASSSSGVETQY
TRBJ2-7 TRBV4-3 ASSQVVGTGTYEQY
TRBJ2-1 TRBV18 ASSPPFQGVEQF
TRBJ2-6 TRBV6-1 ASSIQGANVLT
TRBJ2-2 TRBV19 ASSWTGNTGELF
TRBJ2-7 TRBV7-6 ASSLAQLATYEQY
TRBJ2-1 TRBV11-3 ASSRYNEQF
TRBJ2-1 TRBV28 ASTGGGNPSYNEQF
TRBJ2-3 TRBV5-6 ASSQGQTLTDTQY
TRBJ2-1 TRBV11-2 ASSFTGHNEQF
TRBJ1-5 TRBV7-9 ASSSTDSNQPQH
TRBJ2-2 TRBV4-1 ASSPSTGLGTGELF
TRBJ1-5 TRBV21-1 ASSKGTDRDGDQPQH
TRBJ1-5 TRBV19 ASSSQAQGPGSNQPQH
TRBJ1-1 TRBV12-5 ASGIEGTENTEAF
TRBJ2-1 TRBV7-6 ASSSTGLGRNEQF
TRBJ1-2 TRBV6-5 ASSTGLAGYT
TRBJ1-1 TRBV30 AFSVDLGEAF
TRBJ2-7 TRBV10-3 AISDPSGRSSYEQY
TRBJ1-2 TRBV7-8 ASSRGTAYGYT
TRBJ2-5 TRBV18 ASSPMAAQETQY
TRBJ1-3 TRBV7-2 ASSEQKSGNTIY
TRBJ1-2 TRBV4-1 ASSAGHSPGYGYT
TRBJ2-7 TRBV5-4 ASSLRRGTYEQY
TRBJ1-3 TRBV30 AWSVFTVGNTIY
TRBJ1-4 TRBV4-3 ASSQDYRVGKLF
TRBJ1-3 TRBV11-2 ASSLSIQTGNTIY
TRBJ1-6 TRBV11-2 ASSIRQGVGNSPLH
TRBJ2-1 TRBV7-2 ASSLRRSGKLEQF
TRBJ2-7 TRBV7-2 ASSLAGLAGEYEQY
TRBJ2-2 TRBV6-5 ASSYEAGRSGELF
TRBJ1-3 TRBV4-3 ASSRGQGAGNTIY
TRBJ1-3 TRBV2 ASRPRGARDLAGNTIY
TRBJ2-1 TRBV5-1 ASSFLAGEYNEQF
TRBJ2-7 TRBV9 ASSLHESGTSYEQY
TRBJ2-1 TRBV9 ASSGTSGGRYNEQF
TRBJ1-2 TRBV6-5 ASGRGGVYGYT
TRBJ1-1 TRBV18 ASSPLDRGKVEAF
TRBJ2-3 TRBV9 ASSVVSGDTQY
TRBJ2-5 TRBV5-6 ASSLVGGPRETQY
TRBJ2-1 TRBV7-9 ASSLVLLTGGVYNEQF
TRBJ2-3 TRBV7-6 ASSLLGLASDTQY
TRBJ2-1 TRBV4-3 ASSQEKTSGSYNEQF
TRBJ1-5 TRBV28 ASSSGGQLNQPQH
TRBJ2-7 TRBV7-2 ASSFSGTRGYEQY
TRBJ2-5 TRBV6-4 ASSVAGGTETQY
TRBJ2-6 TRBV10-1 ASIERLNKSGANVLT
TRBJ1-5 TRBV7-7 ASRAGGNQPQH
TRBJ2-1 TRBV4-1 ASSQAGAPGSYNEQF
TRBJ2-7 TRBV10-3 ATGQASYEQY
TRBJ2-1 TRBV15 ATSRDRGGGYNEQF
TRBJ2-1 TRBV2 ASRRTGGLGSYNEQF
TRBJ2-5 TRBV2 ASSSFTEQY
NA TRBV6-6 ASSYTTSGASYEQY
TRBJ2-2 TRBV7-3 ASSPSGLNTGELF
TRBJ2-1 TRBV5-4 ASSLDSAYNEQF
TRBJ1-2 TRBV2 ASSLGQENYGYT
TRBJ1-3 TRBV7-2 ASTLSGGTGNTIY